Listed here are 28 T cell receptor beta chains from one sample, sequenced in a study of T-cell memory formation after mild COVID-19. TCRdb independently ran MiXCR on the 5' RACE reads; one entry per CDR3 protein. Among approximately 440,000 distinct CDR3 sequences, 20% were seen once, and the ten largest hold around 8.4%. The sequencing input was PBMCs or a T cell subset sorted from them (not recorded which). The receptors shown here come from an adult woman who had mild COVID-19 (a few samples of this study predate the infection). Cell type and time point are not known.

This clonotype came up a few times. The chain recombines TRBV24-1 with TRBJ2-3; TRBD1 agrees at 7 bases. The junction had 9 bases not matched to a gene; V was cut back by 7 bases and J by 3 bases. The CDR3 has 15 amino acids. Germline-derived CDR1 and CDR2 are KGHDR and SFDVKD. CDR3 sequence reads: CATSVTGVGTDTQYF. The CDR3 DNA reads TGTGCCACCAGCGTAACAGGGGTAGGGACAGATACGCAGTATTTT.

This clonotype turned up a few times. The chain links TRBV15 to TRBJ2-1, with D perhaps matching TRBD2 (5 bases). V was clipped by 9 bases and J by 4 bases, with 13 bases between them. This CDR3 region has 13 residues. The germline V gene has CDR1 LNHNV and CDR2 YYDKDF (reference sequence). The CDR3: CATRRFQYNEQFF. CDR3 sequence (DNA): TGTGCCACTAGGAGGTTCCAGTACAATGAGCAGTTCTTC.

The gene calls are TRBV9 and TRBJ2-1, with 7 bases matching TRBD1. The CDR3 loop spans 15 amino acids. Germline assignment: CDR1 SGDLS and CDR2 YYNGEE. V trimming: 0 bases; J trimming: 4 bases; junction bases outside the gene matches: 4. Here the CDR3 DNA reads TGTGCCAGCAGCGTAGCCGGGACAGAGTACAATGAGCAGTTCTTC. Its protein is CASSVAGTEYNEQFF. The full variable domain, rest sourced from reference TRBV9 and TRBJ2-1, is DSGVTQTPKHLITATGQRVTLRCSPRSGDLSVYWYQQSLDQGLQFLIQYYNGEERAKGNILERFSAQQFPDLHSELNLSSLELGDSALYFCASSVAGTEYNEQFFGPGTRLTVL.

This clonotype turned up a few times. The V and J genes are TRBV15 and TRBJ1-6, with 7 bases fitting TRBD1. The length of the CDR3 is 13 residues. J lost 7 bases, V lost 9 bases, and 6 bases had no gene match. Germline V gene lookup returns CDR1 LNHNV and CDR2 YYDKDF (reference sequence). CDR3: CATAGQMNSPLHF. In nucleotides, the CDR3 is TGTGCCACAGCGGGACAGATGAATTCACCCCTCCACTTT.

As to this clonotype: The germline gene is not matched at one end of the junction; a read error may be the cause. V gene TRBV9 combines with J gene TRBJ1-4; D call uncertain. CDR3 length: 15 residues. The germline gives CDR1 SGDLS, CDR2 YYNGEE. The CDR3 DNA reads as TGTGCCAGCAGCTCCAACCCCGGGTCTAATGAAAAGCTGTTTTTT. Translating it yields CASSSNPGSNEKLFF.

V gene TRBV3-1 combines with J gene TRBJ1-1, with a possible D match to TRBD1 (5 bases). Germline values: CDR1 LGHDT, CDR2 YNNKEL (reference sequence). This CDR3 spans 14 amino acids. V was trimmed by 4 bases and J by 1 base, leaving 10 bases between them. CDR3 sequence (DNA): TGTGCCAGCAGCCGTCAGGGATCGAACACTGAAGCTTTCTTT. This encodes CASSRQGSNTEAFF.

There are a few counts of this clonotype. V usage is TRBV27 and J usage is TRBJ2-2; D unclear. Germline assignment: CDR1 MNHEY and CDR2 SMNVEV (reference sequence). The length of the CDR3 is 12 residues. The V and J ends lost 10 bases and 1 base respectively, with 7 bases between them. The CDR3 nucleotides are TGTGCCATCAGAGAGAACACCGGGGAGCTGTTTTTT. Amino acids: CAIRENTGELFF.

The chain is built from TRBV25-1 and TRBJ2-1; no reliable D call. With 7 bases removed from V and 3 bases from J, the gap between germline ends came to 10 bases. CDR1 is MGHDK, CDR2 SYGVNS, per germline. The CDR3 totals 13 residues. In DNA, the CDR3 is TGTGCCAGCAAGGCAGTCGGCTACAATGAGCAGTTCTTC. Translated, it gives CASKAVGYNEQFF.

The sample holds a few counts of this clonotype. The chain recombines TRBV18 with TRBJ2-1; TRBD2 matches at 7 bases. The CDR3 is made up of 14 amino acids. J was trimmed by 6 bases and V by 3 bases; bases with no gene match: 5. The germline V gene has CDR1 KGHSH and CDR2 LQKENI. CDR3 protein: CASSPGVAGNEQFF. CDR3 DNA: TGTGCCAGCTCACCCGGGGTAGCGGGCAATGAGCAGTTCTTC.

CDR3 sequence (DNA): TGTGCCAGCAGCTTCAAAATCGGCCCCAATGACTATGGCTACACCTTC. This codes for CASSFKIGPNDYGYTF. The chain joins TRBV13 to TRBJ1-2; D call uncertain. Trimming removed 3 bases from V and 3 bases from J, with 17 bases in between. Germline V gene data show CDR1 as PRHDT and CDR2 as FYEKMQ (reference sequence). The CDR3 is 16 amino acids.

In its sample, this clonotype was seen a few times. This rearrangement joins TRBV7-9 to TRBJ1-1; TRBD1 is a possible D gene (6 bases). CDR1 and CDR2 (germline): SEHNR, FQNEAQ (reference sequence). This CDR3 has 15 amino acids. The V end lost 8 bases, the J end lost 4 bases, and 20 bases lay between the germline ends. CDR3 DNA: TGTGCCAGCTTCACCGGACAGTATGAAAGCACTGAAGCTTTCTTT. This gives the protein CASFTGQYESTEAFF.

The V gene is TRBV6-5, the J gene TRBJ1-6; D is unclear. The ends were cut back, 1 base at V and 0 bases at J, with 10 bases in the middle. The CDR3 extends over 17 amino acids. From germline, CDR1 is MNHEY and CDR2 SVGAGI. The CDR3 sequence: CASSYFGGSSYNSPLHF. In DNA form, the CDR3 reads TGTGCCAGCAGTTACTTCGGCGGGAGCTCCTATAATTCACCCCTCCACTTT.

This clonotype showed up many times. The chain is built from TRBV12-3 or TRBV12-4 and TRBJ1-2, with a possible D match to TRBD1 (5 bases). The CDR3 is made up of 16 amino acids. V lost 5 bases and J lost 5, with 21 bases in between. The CDR3 nucleotides read TGTGCCAGCAGTCTATGGGGGACTGCGGCGGAGTATGGCTACACCTTC. This codes for CASSLWGTAAEYGYTF.

The chain recombines TRBV5-1 with TRBJ2-1; no clear D gene. The CDR3 extends over 12 amino acids. The V end was cut by 1 base, the J end by 5 bases, with 4 bases between. Germline V CDR1 and CDR2: SGHRS, YFSETQ. CDR3 DNA sequence: TGCGCCAGCAGCTTGAATAACAATGAGCAGTTCTTC. Amino acids: CASSLNNNEQFF.

The V call is TRBV2, the J call TRBJ2-1, with 8 bases lining up with TRBD1. The trim removed 8 bases at V and 0 bases at J, leaving 6 bases unmatched. Germline V CDR1 and CDR2: SNHLY, FYNNEI. CDR3 length: 15 residues. The CDR3 spells CASLDRASSYNEQFF. CDR3 bases: TGTGCCAGCTTGGACAGGGCAAGCTCCTACAATGAGCAGTTCTTC. Combining the CDR3 with reference TRBV2 and TRBJ2-1 gives the whole variable domain EPEVTQTPSHQVTQMGQEVILRCVPISNHLYFYWYRQILGQKVEFLVSFYNNEISEKSEIFDDQFSVERPDGSNFTLKIRSTKLEDSAMYFCASLDRASSYNEQFFGPGTRLTVL.

The chain employs TRBV25-1 and TRBJ1-5; D ambiguous. The germline V and J ends were trimmed by 0 bases and 1 base, with 7 bases remaining between them. CDR1 and CDR2 from the germline V gene are MGHDK and SYGVNS. This CDR3 has 15 residues. The CDR3 region is CASSEYSVSNQPQHF. In DNA form, the CDR3 reads TGTGCCAGCAGTGAATACAGTGTAAGCAATCAGCCCCAGCATTTT.

On this clonotype itself: A much larger clonotype is one base distant, so this may be a read error. The V call is TRBV11-2, the J call TRBJ2-6; no reliable D call. Between the trimmed V and J ends, which lost 3 bases and 0 bases, there was a span of 3 bases. Germline values: CDR1 SGHAT, CDR2 FQNNGV. The CDR3 contains 14 residues. The chain's CDR3 is CASSFASGANVLTF. As DNA, the CDR3 is TGTGCCAGCAGCTTCGCCTCTGGGGCCAACGTCCTGACTTTC.

The chain uses TRBV5-1 and TRBJ2-7; TRBD1 aligns across 12 bases. The CDR3 covers 16 residues. The V gene end was trimmed by 0 bases and the J gene end by 7 bases; junction bases not matched to a gene: 8. Germline values: CDR1 SGHRS, CDR2 YFSETQ. The CDR3 spells CASSLGPGQGAKEQYF. CDR3 DNA: TGCGCCAGCAGCTTGGGACCGGGACAGGGGGCTAAGGAGCAGTACTTC.

This clonotype was detected a few times. The genes are TRBV6-2 or TRBV6-3 and TRBJ1-2; D may be TRBD1 (6 bases). The V end was cut by 4 bases, the J end by 4 bases, with 10 bases between. The CDR3 consists of 13 residues. Germline V gene lookup returns CDR1 MNHEY and CDR2 SVGEGT. The DNA of the CDR3 is TGTGCCAGCAGTTCTACAGGGTCCTATGGCTACACCTTC. Protein: CASSSTGSYGYTF.

There are a few counts of this clonotype. The rearrangement links TRBV7-2 to TRBJ2-7, with D possibly being TRBD2 (6 bases). Germline V gene lookup returns CDR1 SGHTA and CDR2 FQGNSA. The CDR3 totals 14 residues. V was trimmed by 0 bases and J by 6 bases, leaving 12 bases between them. In nucleotides, the CDR3 is TGTGCCAGCAGCTTAGCCCCGTCTAGCGTCGAGCAGTACTTC. It encodes CASSLAPSSVEQYF.

This chain joins TRBV4-3 and TRBJ1-1; D remains unclear. The CDR3 totals 15 residues. In germline, CDR1 is LGHNA, CDR2 YSLEER. V was clipped by 1 base and J by 4 bases, with 13 bases between them. The DNA for the CDR3 is TGCGCCAGCAGCCAAGCGTTCGGCGGAGTCACTGAAGCTTTCTTT. It specifies CASSQAFGGVTEAFF.

This clonotype has a handful of counts. This chain uses TRBV7-2 with TRBJ2-1; D is undetermined. Germline assignment: CDR1 SGHTA and CDR2 FQGNSA. The CDR3 loop spans 15 amino acids. Trimming cost V 1 base and J 2 bases, with 9 bases left between them. The CDR3 here is CASSLVAATYNEQFF. In DNA form, the CDR3 reads TGTGCCAGCAGCTTAGTGGCAGCCACCTACAATGAGCAGTTCTTC. The whole variable domain, filled in from reference TRBV7-2 and TRBJ2-1, reads GAGVSQSPSNKVTEKGKDVELRCDPISGHTALYWYRQSLGQGLEFLIYFQGNSAPDKSGLPSDRFSAERTGGSVSTLTIQRTQQEDSAVYLCASSLVAATYNEQFFGPGTRLTVL.

The gene calls are TRBV20-1 and TRBJ2-7; D not certain. V was shortened by 3 bases and J by 1 base, with 7 bases between the two germline ends. The germline gives CDR1 DFQATT, CDR2 SNEGSKA (reference sequence). The CDR3 loop spans 12 amino acids. The CDR3 sequence is CSASIRSYEQYF. DNA of the CDR3: TGCAGTGCTAGTATCCGGTCCTACGAGCAGTACTTC.

The chain employs TRBV12-3 or TRBV12-4 and TRBJ1-2; 8 nucleotides align to TRBD1. The CDR3 consists of 15 residues. Germline trimming cut 2 bases from V and 9 bases from J; bases unmatched to any gene: 11. CDR3 residues: CASSLWSTGVSSYTF. The CDR3 DNA is TGTGCCAGCAGTTTATGGTCGACAGGGGTCTCTAGCTACACCTTC.

The chain is built from TRBV6-4 and TRBJ2-3; TRBD1 is a possible D gene (6 bases). The CDR3 has 20 residues. Looked up from germline, CDR1 is MRHNA and CDR2 is SNTAGT. Trimming cost V 2 bases and J 2 bases, with 26 bases left between them. CDR3 bases: TGTGCCAGCAGTGACCCGGGACACACGAGACGATTGTGGGCCACAGATACGCAGTATTTT. As protein: CASSDPGHTRRLWATDTQYF.

This clonotype has only a few counts. CDR3 nucleotide sequence: TGTGCCACCAGTCCGCGGGGGGACAATGAGCAGTTCTTC. Its translation is CATSPRGDNEQFF. This chain uses TRBV24-1 with TRBJ2-1, with 8 bases fitting TRBD2. The germline gives CDR1 KGHDR, CDR2 SFDVKD. Trimming removed 6 bases from V and 5 bases from J; junction bases left unmatched: 2. The CDR3 loop spans 13 amino acids.

The V call is TRBV7-6, the J call TRBJ2-1; weak D call: TRBD2 (6 bases). This CDR3 has 17 residues. Germline CDR1 is SGHVS and CDR2 is FNYEAQ. With 5 bases removed from V and 9 bases from J, the gap between germline ends came to 26 bases. CDR3 nucleotides: TGTGCCAGCAGCCGCACCGGGCCCGGGACTTTTCATCTTGAGCAGTTCTTC. It translates to CASSRTGPGTFHLEQFF.

The rearrangement links TRBV20-1 to TRBJ2-5, with 7 bases identical to TRBD2. V was pared by 6 bases and J by 2 bases, with 12 bases of the junction left unmatched. This CDR3 is 15 amino acids long. CDR1 and CDR2 (germline): DFQATT, SNEGSKA (reference sequence). This CDR3 is CSALPGLLPQETQYF. CDR3 nucleotide sequence: TGCAGTGCCCTCCCGGGACTACTCCCTCAAGAGACCCAGTACTTC.